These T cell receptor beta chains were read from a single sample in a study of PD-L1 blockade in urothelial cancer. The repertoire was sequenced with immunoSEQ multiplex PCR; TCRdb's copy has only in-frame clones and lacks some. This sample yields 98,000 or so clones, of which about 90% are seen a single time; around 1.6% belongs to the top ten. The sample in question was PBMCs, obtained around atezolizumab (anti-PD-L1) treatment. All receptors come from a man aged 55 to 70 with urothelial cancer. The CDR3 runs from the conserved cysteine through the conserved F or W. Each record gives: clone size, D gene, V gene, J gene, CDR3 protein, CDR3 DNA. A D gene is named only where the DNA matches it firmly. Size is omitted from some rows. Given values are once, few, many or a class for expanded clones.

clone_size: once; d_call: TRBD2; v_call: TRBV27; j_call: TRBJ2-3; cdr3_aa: CASKASGTSLTQYF; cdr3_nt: TGTGCCAGCAAAGCCTCCGGGACTAGCCTTACGCAGTATTTT
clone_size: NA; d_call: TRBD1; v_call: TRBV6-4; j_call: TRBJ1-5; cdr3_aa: CASSERRDRASYQPQHF; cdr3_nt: TGTGCCAGCAGTGAACGACGGGACAGGGCTTCCTATCAGCCCCAGCATTTT
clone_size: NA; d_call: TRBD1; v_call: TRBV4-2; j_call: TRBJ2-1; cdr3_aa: CASSRGQGGGEQFF; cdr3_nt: TGTGCCAGCAGCCGCGGACAGGGGGGAGGGGAGCAGTTCTTC
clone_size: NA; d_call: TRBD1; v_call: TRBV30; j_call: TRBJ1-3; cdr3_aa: CAWTGDRAGNTIYF; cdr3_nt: TGTGCCTGGACTGGCGACAGGGCTGGAAACACCATATATTTT
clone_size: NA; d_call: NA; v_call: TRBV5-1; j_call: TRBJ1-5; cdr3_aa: CASSLGTDNYNQPQHF; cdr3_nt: TGCGCCAGCAGCTTGGGGACGGACAACTACAATCAGCCCCAGCATTTT
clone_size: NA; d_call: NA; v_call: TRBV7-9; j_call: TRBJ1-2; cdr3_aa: CASSLDLALTF; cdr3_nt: TGTGCCAGCAGCTTAGATTTGGCCCTCACCTTC
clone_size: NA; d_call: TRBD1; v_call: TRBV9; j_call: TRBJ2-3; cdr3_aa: CASSPQGQAATDTQYF; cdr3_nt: TGTGCCAGCAGCCCCCAAGGACAGGCCGCCACAGATACGCAGTATTTT
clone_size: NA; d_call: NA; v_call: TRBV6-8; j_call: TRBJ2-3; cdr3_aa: CASSYSDTTDTQYF; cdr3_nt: TGTGCCAGCAGTTACAGCGATACCACAGATACGCAGTATTTT
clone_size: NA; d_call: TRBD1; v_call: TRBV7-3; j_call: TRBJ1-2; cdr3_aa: CASSLSGTGNYGYTF; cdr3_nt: TGTGCCAGCAGCTTAAGCGGGACAGGGAACTATGGCTACACCTTC
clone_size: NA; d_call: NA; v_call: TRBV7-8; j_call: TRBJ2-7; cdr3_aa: CASSLVADPYEQYF; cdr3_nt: TGTGCCAGCAGCTTAGTAGCGGACCCCTACGAGCAGTACTTC